This TCR beta chain derives from a study of cytomegalovirus exposure and HLA in healthy donors. Turning to the study itself: The approximately 130 validation repertoires and the roughly 670 first-cohort repertoires shared a platform, a later analysis reported.

As regards this clone: As yet, its antigen is unknown.

Libraries were prepared by immunoSEQ multiplex PCR; TCRdb keeps only in-frame clonotypes and omits some of them. The sample includes more than 200,000 clones, about 90% of them seen just once. Whole-study findings and limits: Reports indicated that the classifier achieved high specificity and sensitivity in diagnosing cytomegalovirus status.

Trimming pared 5 bases from V and 3 bases from J, leaving 11 bases between. The CDR3 is 13 amino acids. Germline V CDR1 and CDR2: LNHDA, SQIVND (reference sequence). The receptor comes from a woman aged 30 to 39 in good health and CMV-seronegative. Material: PBMCs. The chain combines TRBV19 with TRBJ2-7; D unclear. CDR3 DNA: TGTGCCAGTAGTGCGGACGGTGACTACGAGCAGTACTTC. Amino acid sequence: CASSADGDYEQYF.